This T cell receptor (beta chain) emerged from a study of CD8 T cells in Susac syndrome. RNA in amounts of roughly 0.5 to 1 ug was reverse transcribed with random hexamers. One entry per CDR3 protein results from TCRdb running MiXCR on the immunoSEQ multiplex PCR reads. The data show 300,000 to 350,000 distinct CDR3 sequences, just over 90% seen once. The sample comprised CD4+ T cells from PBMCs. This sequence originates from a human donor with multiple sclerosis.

In nucleotides, the CDR3 is TGCAGCGTTGATGGGGGAAGCGGCGAGCAGTACTTC. Translated, it gives CSVDGGSGEQYF. The chain employs TRBV29-1 and TRBJ2-7; TRBD1 or TRBD2 may be the D gene (5 bases each). This CDR3 is built from 12 residues. Trimming took 3 bases from V and 6 from J, leaving 12 bases between them. Germline CDR1 is SQVTM and CDR2 is ANQGSEA.